This section outlines one T cell receptor beta chain sequence together with its context. Its antigen target is currently unknown. No qualities accompany the bases; no much larger clone lies one base away. Patient enrollment in ICON started in 2016, and the final patient was enrolled in September 2018. In a subcohort of about 76 patients, fresh tumor and matched uninvolved tissue were collected for in-depth immune analyses, with TCR sequencing among those analyses. No cell sorting was done, and TCR sequencing was instead run on DNA isolated from bulk tissue. As encoded in the germline V gene (reference sequence), CDR1 is SGHNT while CDR2 is YYREEE. Trimming costs V 5 bases and J 8 bases, and their ends lie 19 bases apart. Spanning cysteine to phenylalanine, the CDR3 consists of 15 amino acids. The retained sequence is limited to the CDR3, 45 bases, with the frame set at the first base. The data are from a study of tumor-infiltrating lymphocytes in localized non-small cell lung cancer (dated by TCRdb to 2020 to 2022). Study-wide context: Patients whose samples were collected after neoadjuvant chemotherapy, as well as both smokers and never-smokers and several histologies, were included in the cohort. The overall ICON cohort was composed of 150 or so surgical patients with localized non-small cell lung cancer whose tumors were resected. Each patient contributed resected tumor tissue and uninvolved lung tissue from the same patient, described as non-adjacent to the tumor. The paired tumor versus uninvolved lung comparison of immunoSEQ T-cell fraction included 55 patients. TCR sequencing was one of several integrated assays, alongside flow cytometry, multiplex immunofluorescence, RNA-seq, exome sequencing and proteomics, applied to the same patients. Beyond this particular receptor, the publication reports: Assay coverage varied across patients depending on available tissue quantity, so only a subset of the cohort had TCR sequencing. Because different pieces of the same tissue were used for different assays, technical variation could not be separated from intratumor heterogeneity. No difference in TCR-derived T-cell fraction was observed between the flow cytometry-defined immunotypes IM1 (good prognosis) and IM2 (poor prognosis). Consistent with immunofluorescence CD3 counts, TCRbeta sequencing supported greater T cell infiltration in tumors than in uninvolved lung tissue. Recurrence-free survival showed no association with tumor T-cell fraction measured by TCR sequencing (p = 0.61).

The immunoSEQ assay used for TCR sequencing gave the T-cell fraction in both tumor and uninvolved lung tissue. On the authors' methods: For survival analysis, patients were divided into high (upper tertile) and low (lower two tertiles) T-cell fraction groups, which were compared by log-rank test. A signed-rank test was used to test differences in T-cell fraction between paired tumor and uninvolved lung samples. TCRdb took over this immuneACCESS table, retaining in-frame rearrangements with V and J assigned. Such tables are incomplete; in checked studies, under half of the missing clones stem from an unresolved V gene, and the remainder is unexplained. The V and J calls and clone size were taken over from that table, and D and trimming were inferred from the DNA. The table for this sample lists 14,000 to 15,000 clones; 81% of them were counted only once. The top ten clonotypes cover 2.6% of the sample.

The rearranged segments are TRBV5-4 and TRBJ2-2; the D gene is perhaps TRBD2, on 5 matching bases. The sequencing input was lung tumor tissue. The clonotype originates from a human donor with non-small cell lung cancer. The CDR3 amino acid sequence is: CASSRGSASWGELFF. The DNA is TGTGCCAGCAGTAGAGGGTCGGCTAGCTGGGGGGAGCTGTTTTTT.